The 26 T cell receptor beta chains reported below all come from one sample, sequenced in a study of tumor and adjacent non-tumor tissue in lung cancer. Three rounds of nested PCR, following a modified ARM-PCR protocol, produced the TCRbeta library. TCRdb redid the calling of the multiplex PCR reads with MiXCR, one entry per CDR3 protein. The sample has 80,000 to 130,000 distinct CDR3 sequences; 55% to 65% are singletons. This sample's RNA came from whole unsorted tissue. This non-tumor lung sample came from over 3 cm beyond the tumor edge. Sequencing input: distant non-tumor lung tissue. The receptors here all came from a man under 40 with non-small cell lung cancer.

The chain joins TRBV5-6 to TRBJ2-3, with D perhaps TRBD1 (6 bases). Germline assignment: CDR1 SGHDT and CDR2 YYEEEE. The V gene lost 0 bases and the J gene lost 7 bases, with 12 bases spanning the gap. This CDR3 is 14 amino acids long. The DNA of the CDR3 is TGTGCCAGCAGCTTGGGGGTAGGGACATATACGCAGTATTTT. Translated, it gives CASSLGVGTYTQYF.

A word on this clonotype: The germline gene is not matched at one end of the junction; a read error may be the cause. V is TRBV6-5 and J is TRBJ2-1, with D perhaps TRBD1 (6 bases). Looked up from germline, CDR1 is MNHEY and CDR2 is SVGAGI. The CDR3 loop spans 14 amino acids. In DNA, the CDR3 is TGTGCCAGCAGTTACTGGCTGGGGGACAATGAACAGTTCTTC. Translating gives CASSYWLGDNEQFF.

This clonotype was seen a single time. A much larger clone lies a single base off, so this may be a read error. The chain combines TRBV20-1 with TRBJ2-4; D is undetermined. V was trimmed by 2 bases and J by 0 bases, leaving 11 bases between them. CDR1 and CDR2 from the germline V gene are DFQATT and SNEGSKA (reference sequence). The CDR3 spans 15 residues. The CDR3 loop is CSARSLRLAKNIQYF. In DNA, the CDR3 is TGCAGTGCTAGAAGCCTCCGGTTAGCCAAAAACATTCAGTACTTC.

The CDR3: CSAMGTGKLFF. The CDR3 DNA sequence: TGCAGTGCTATGGGGACCGGGAAACTGTTTTTT. V and J are TRBV20-1 and TRBJ2-2, with D perhaps assigned TRBD1 or TRBD2 (5 bases each). The CDR3 length is 11 residues. The germline V gene has CDR1 DFQATT and CDR2 SNEGSKA (reference sequence). The germline V and J ends were trimmed by 4 bases and 14 bases, with 14 bases remaining between them.

Of note for this clonotype: A junction boundary mismatches the germline segment, possibly from a read error. This chain links TRBV6-5 with TRBJ2-3; 7 bases agree with TRBD1. The CDR3 is 13 residues long. Germline V gene lookup returns CDR1 MNHEY and CDR2 SVGAGI. The CDR3 region is CASSPTGCYTQYF. In DNA, the CDR3 is TGTGCCAGCAGCCCGACAGGGTGCTATACACAGTATTTT.

This clonotype is large. The chain employs TRBV12-3 or TRBV12-4 and TRBJ2-6, with D perhaps assigned TRBD1 or TRBD2 (5 bases each). V was pared by 5 bases and J by 2 bases, with 10 bases between. The CDR3 spans 15 residues. In nucleotides, the CDR3 is TGTGCCAGCAGTCCCCAGGGACCTGGGGCCAACGTCCTGACTTTC. Protein product: CASSPQGPGANVLTF.

Note on this clonotype: Given a much more abundant clone one base away, this may be a read error. This chain joins TRBV7-3 and TRBJ2-3, with TRBD1 matching over 9 bases. The CDR3 covers 15 residues. From germline, CDR1 is SGHTA and CDR2 FQGTGA. CDR3 sequence: CAGRRTGASTDTQYF. In DNA, the CDR3 is TGTGCCGGCAGAAGGACAGGGGCCAGCACAGATACGCAGTATTTT.

V is TRBV20-1 and J is TRBJ2-5; weak D call: TRBD2 (6 bases). Trimming removed 4 bases at V and 8 bases at J, with 17 bases between. The CDR3 extends over 13 amino acids. CDR1 DFQATT and CDR2 SNEGSKA come from the germline V gene (reference sequence). As DNA, the CDR3 is TGCAGTGCTATATCGCAGAGTAGCGGTACCCAGTACTTC. Its protein is CSAISQSSGTQYF.

The chain carries TRBV4-1 and TRBJ1-1; tentative D call: TRBD1 (5 bases). In germline, CDR1 is MGHRA, CDR2 YSYEKL. The CDR3 has 18 residues. V was shortened by 0 bases and J by 4 bases, with 21 bases between the two germline ends. The CDR3 loop is CASSQDFYPRRVGTEAFF. The CDR3 DNA reads as TGCGCCAGCAGCCAAGATTTTTACCCCCGCAGGGTGGGCACTGAAGCTTTCTTT.

This clonotype showed up just a few times. V is TRBV6-1 and J is TRBJ2-7, with 14 bases lining up with TRBD2. This CDR3 spans 14 amino acids. The V gene's germline CDR1 is MNHNS and CDR2 SASEGT. The CDR3 sequence: CVSSGLAGGYEQYF. CDR3 bases: TGTGTCAGTAGTGGACTAGCGGGAGGCTACGAGCAGTACTTC.

The gene calls are TRBV20-1 and TRBJ2-5; 9 positions match TRBD2. The CDR3 covers 14 residues. Germline V CDR1 and CDR2: DFQATT, SNEGSKA (reference sequence). The CDR3, as DNA: TGCAATGATAGTTGGGCGGGGGGGCTGGAGACCCAGTACTTC. Its protein is CNDSWAGGLETQYF.

Of note for this clonotype: A read error is possible here, since a much larger clone lies one base away. The chain has TRBV10-3 and TRBJ2-2, with D tentatively TRBD2 (5 bases). CDR3 length: 15 amino acids. The germline V gene has CDR1 ENHRY and CDR2 SYGVKD. In DNA form, the CDR3 reads TGTGCCAGCAGTGTGCTGGCGGGTGGCACCGGGGAGCTGTTTTTT. Amino acid sequence: CASSVLAGGTGELFF.

For this clonotype: At one end the junction does not follow the germline gene, possibly because of a read error. The V and J genes are TRBV10-2 and TRBJ2-4, with 7 bases lining up with TRBD1. The V gene's germline CDR1 is WSHSY and CDR2 SAAADI. This CDR3 is built from 16 residues. CDR3 amino acids: CASSGSNRGAINIQYF. The CDR3, as DNA: TGCGCCAGCAGTGGTAGCAACAGGGGCGCCATAAACATTCAGTACTTC.

This chain links TRBV6-2 or TRBV6-3 with TRBJ1-1; D is undetermined. Germline V gene lookup returns CDR1 MNHEY and CDR2 SVGEGT. The CDR3 is 13 amino acids. The V and J ends lost 7 bases and 11 bases respectively, with 20 bases between them. CDR3 sequence: CASTPWIGPDAFF. In DNA form, the CDR3 reads TGTGCCAGCACCCCATGGATAGGGCCCGATGCTTTCTTT.

This chain links TRBV11-2 with TRBJ2-7, with TRBD2 matching over 8 bases. The CDR3 extends over 14 amino acids. Germline values: CDR1 SGHAT, CDR2 FQNNGV. V was pared by 5 bases and J by 4 bases, with 7 bases of the junction left unmatched. CDR3 residues: CASSLVTSGYEQYF. The CDR3 region has the DNA TGTGCCAGCAGCCTAGTTACTAGCGGATACGAGCAGTACTTC.

To note about this clonotype: A much larger clone differs by one base, so this may be a read error. The rearrangement joins TRBV12-3 or TRBV12-4 to TRBJ2-1, with 9 bases fitting TRBD2. This CDR3 is 15 amino acids long. CDR3 DNA sequence: TGTTCCAGCAGTTTTGGAGCGGGAGGTACCAATGAGCAGTTCTTC. Its translation is CSSSFGAGGTNEQFF.

The V call is TRBV30, the J call TRBJ2-2; 13 bases align to TRBD2. CDR3 length: 19 residues. Germline CDR1 GTSNPN, CDR2 SVGIG (reference sequence). V lost 3 bases and J lost 6; bases outside the gene matches: 16. CDR3 bases: TGTGCCTGGAGGGGAACTAGCGGGAGGGCCCGGTGGTTGGCCGGGGAGCTGTTTTTT. This translates into CAWRGTSGRARWLAGELFF.

On this clonotype: A read error may produce the germline difference seen at one junction end. The chain joins TRBV12-3 or TRBV12-4 to TRBJ1-1; no reliable D call. The CDR3 is 13 residues long. The CDR3 loop is CASIDTANTEVFF. The CDR3, as DNA: TGTGCCAGTATCGACACAGCGAACACTGAAGTTTTCTTC.

Note on this clonotype: An end of the junction does not agree with germline; a read error may underlie this. The rearrangement joins TRBV11-3 to TRBJ2-1; the D gene could be TRBD1 or TRBD2 (6 bases each). In germline, CDR1 is SGHNT, CDR2 YENEEA. The CDR3 is 16 amino acids. CDR3 coding DNA: TGTACCAGCAGTTCCTGGGGGGCCCCTCTCCTCAATGAGCAGCTCTTC. This sequence encodes CTSSSWGAPLLNEQLF.

Points on this clonotype: A much larger clone differs from this one at a single base, so this may be a read error. The J gene is TRBJ1-6, the V gene TRBV12-3 or TRBV12-4; a possible D gene is TRBD1 (6 bases). The length of the CDR3 is 15 residues. The CDR3, as DNA: TGTGCCAGCAGAAACCAGGGGCCTCATAATTCACCCTTCCACTTT. Translated, it gives CASRNQGPHNSPFHF.

As regards this clonotype: It may be a read error: a sequence one base away is much more abundant. The chain is built from TRBV6-2 or TRBV6-3 and TRBJ2-1, with a possible D match to TRBD2 (5 bases). The CDR3 is 11 residues long. CDR1 and CDR2 from the germline V gene are MNHEY and SVGEGT. CDR3 in amino acids: CASSYRTEEFF. The CDR3 DNA reads as TGTGCCAGCAGTTACCGGACTGAGGAGTTCTTC.

Concerning this clonotype itself: Germline and junction disagree at one end, which may indicate a read error. This chain joins TRBV29-1 and TRBJ2-7; TRBD2 might be the D (6 bases). The V gene's germline CDR1 is SQVTM and CDR2 ANQGSEA. The CDR3 covers 13 residues. In DNA, the CDR3 is TGCAGCACTATGCGCGGGACTCACGACGAACAGTACTTC. It translates to CSTMRGTHDEQYF.

As to this clonotype: Mismatch with germline at one junction end may stem from a read error. V is TRBV29-1 and J is TRBJ1-1; D unclear. Germline V gives CDR1 SQVTM, CDR2 ANQGSEA. CDR3 length: 14 residues. The CDR3 DNA reads as TGCAGTCTTGAAGATATTTGGGATGGCACTGAAGTTTTCTTT. This codes for CSLEDIWDGTEVFF.

To note about this clonotype: One base away lies a much larger clone, so this may be a sequencing read error. The chain carries TRBV12-3 or TRBV12-4 and TRBJ1-4; no firm D call. CDR3 length: 14 residues. V was pared by 8 bases and J by 10 bases, with 20 bases between. Here the CDR3 DNA reads TGTGCCAGCGCGATCCCGCGGTCGGATGGAAAACTGTTTTTT. As protein: CASAIPRSDGKLFF.

This clonotype was observed once. The junction differs from germline at one of its ends, possibly a read error. The chain recombines TRBV7-2 with TRBJ2-1; maybe TRBD2 (5 bases). The CDR3 loop spans 14 amino acids. Germline CDR1 is SGHTA and CDR2 is FQGNSA. The CDR3 is CASSLEGANNEQFF. The CDR3 bases are TGTGCCAGTAGCTTAGAGGGAGCGAACAATGAGCAGTTCTTC.

As to this clonotype: This may come from a read error, since a much larger clone is one base off. The chain uses TRBV20-1 and TRBJ2-5, with D tentatively TRBD2 (6 bases). CDR1 is DFQATT and CDR2 is SNEGSKA in the germline V gene (reference sequence). V lost 6 bases to trimming and J lost 9 bases, with 23 bases between them. There are 14 residues in the CDR3. This CDR3 reads CSAMRGRWGEAQYF. The CDR3 DNA reads as TGCAGTGCCATGCGCGGCAGGTGGGGGGAGGCCCAGTACTTC.